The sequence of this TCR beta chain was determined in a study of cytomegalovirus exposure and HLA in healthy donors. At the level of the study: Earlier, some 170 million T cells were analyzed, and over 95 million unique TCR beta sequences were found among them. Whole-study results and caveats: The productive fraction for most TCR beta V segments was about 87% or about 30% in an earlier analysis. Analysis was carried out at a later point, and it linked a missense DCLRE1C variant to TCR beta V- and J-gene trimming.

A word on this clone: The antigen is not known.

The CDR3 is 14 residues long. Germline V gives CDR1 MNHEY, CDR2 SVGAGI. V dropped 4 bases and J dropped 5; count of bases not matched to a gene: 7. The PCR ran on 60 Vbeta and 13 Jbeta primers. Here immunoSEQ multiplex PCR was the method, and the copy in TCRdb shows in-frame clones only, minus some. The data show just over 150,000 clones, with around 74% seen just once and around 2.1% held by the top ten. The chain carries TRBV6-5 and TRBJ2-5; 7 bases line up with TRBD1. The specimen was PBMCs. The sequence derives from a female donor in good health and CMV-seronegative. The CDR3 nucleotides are TGTGCCAGCAGTTCTACCAGACAGGGCGAGACCCAGTACTTC. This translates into CASSSTRQGETQYF.